This entry lists 27 T cell receptor beta chains sequenced from one sample in a study of Ad26.COV2.S vaccination and SARS-CoV-2 variants. TCRdb's table, derived via immunoSEQ multiplex PCR, lists solely in-frame clones and lacks some. The data hold a few hundred thousand clones, with around 87% observed a single time. As for treatment: 19 received Ad26.COV2.S at low or high dose, single or two shots; 5 received placebo; per-sample allocation not given. Each sample was drawn 63 days after the first injection (of vaccine or placebo). The sequences come from peripheral blood, collected in a trial of Ad26.COV2.S vaccine versus placebo. The receptors were sampled from a person between 18 and 65 years old who received the Ad26.COV2.S COVID-19 vaccine or a placebo.

Only one count was recorded for this clone. The chain employs TRBV4-1 and TRBJ2-5, with a tentative D call TRBD1 (6 bases). Trimming left V 0 bases short and J 9 bases short, with 17 bases between. Germline V gene data show CDR1 as MGHRA and CDR2 as YSYEKL. This CDR3 contains 15 residues. CDR3 sequence (DNA): TGCGCCAGCAGCCAAGATCTTAAGGGACCAGGGGCCCAGTACTTC. Translated, it gives CASSQDLKGPGAQYF.

The chain employs TRBV9 and TRBJ1-5; D perhaps matches TRBD1 (5 bases). V gave up 0 bases and J gave up 7 bases, with 11 bases separating them. This CDR3 has 14 residues. From germline, CDR1 is SGDLS and CDR2 YYNGEE. The DNA of the CDR3 is TGTGCCAGCAGCGTAGGGGGGTTGGAACAGCCCCAGCATTTT. Translated: CASSVGGLEQPQHF.

This clone was seen more than once but under ten times. The chain uses TRBV7-2 and TRBJ1-3; D is unclear. Trimming removed 1 base at V and 1 base at J, with 5 bases between. This CDR3 has 14 residues. Germline V gene data show CDR1 as SGHTA and CDR2 as FQGNSA. DNA for the CDR3: TGTGCCAGCAGCTTAGTCGGGTCTGGAAACACCATATATTTT. Its protein product is CASSLVGSGNTIYF.

Points on this clone: An end of the junction differs from the germline gene, which may be a read error. The genes are TRBV3-1 (or the pseudogene TRBV3-2) and TRBJ1-2; D is ambiguous. Germline V lookup: CDR1 LGHDT, CDR2 YNNKEL (reference sequence). The CDR3 length is 13 residues. Here the CDR3 reads CASGHGGGNGYTF. CDR3 sequence (DNA): TGTGCCAGCGGCCACGGAGGAGGGAATGGCTACACCTTC.

In DNA form, the CDR3 reads TGTGCCAGCAGCCCCTCCGGGACAGGCTCCTACGAGCAGTACTTC. This sequence encodes CASSPSGTGSYEQYF. The chain recombines TRBV5-5 with TRBJ2-7, with 8 bases identical to TRBD1. The ends lost 4 bases at V and 0 bases at J; junction bases unmatched: 6. CDR1 and CDR2 from the germline V gene are SGHKS and YYEKEE (reference sequence). This CDR3 spans 15 amino acids.

J is TRBJ2-5 and V is TRBV29-1; 12 nucleotides match TRBD2. CDR1 and CDR2 from the germline V gene are SQVTM and ANQGSEA. The junction had 5 bases not matched to a gene; V was cut back by 7 bases and J by 5 bases. The CDR3 loop spans 13 amino acids. CDR3 coding DNA: TGCAGCGCTAGCGGGGGGGCCCGTGAGACCCAGTACTTC. Its translation: CSASGGARETQYF.

The J gene is TRBJ1-4, the V gene TRBV27, with D perhaps matching TRBD1 (5 bases). Trimming stripped 8 bases from V and 6 bases from J, with 16 bases between. CDR3 length: 14 residues. Germline V gene sequence: CDR1 MNHEY, CDR2 SMNVEV (reference sequence). The CDR3 DNA is TGTGCCAGCTCAGGGCGCGGGGTTCATGAAAAACTGTTTTTT. This sequence encodes CASSGRGVHEKLFF.

The rearrangement uses TRBV7-3 and TRBJ2-1; 11 nucleotides agree with TRBD2. The CDR3 totals 15 residues. Germline-derived CDR1 and CDR2 are SGHTA and FQGTGA. Trimming removed 2 bases from V and 8 bases from J; junction bases left unmatched: 5. The DNA for the CDR3 is TGTGCCAGCAGCTTAGGGCTAGCGGGGGGATATGAGCAGTTCTTC. It encodes CASSLGLAGGYEQFF.

The chain links TRBV29-1 to TRBJ2-4; 9 bases fit TRBD1. The CDR3 has 19 amino acids. Germline trimming cut 0 bases from V and 0 bases from J; bases unmatched to any gene: 12. The germline gives CDR1 SQVTM, CDR2 ANQGSEA. CDR3 DNA sequence: TGCAGCGTTGAAGATCGAGGACAGGGGACACCCCTAGCCAAAAACATTCAGTACTTC. This encodes CSVEDRGQGTPLAKNIQYF.

The chain couples TRBV5-1 to TRBJ2-1; 12 positions match TRBD1. Trimming at V came to 1 base and at J to 9 bases, leaving 8 bases not matched to a gene. This CDR3 spans 16 amino acids. The V gene's germline CDR1 is SGHRS and CDR2 YFSETQ. The DNA of the CDR3 is TGCGCCAGCAGCTTGATTCGGGACAGGGGGCGCGGTGAGCAGTTCTTC. It yields the protein CASSLIRDRGRGEQFF.

The chain combines TRBV4-3 with TRBJ1-2; TRBD1 aligns across 9 bases. Germline CDR1 LGHNA, CDR2 YSLEER. The CDR3 runs to 15 residues. After removal of 0 bases from V and 6 bases from J, the junction contained 5 bases not matched to a gene. CDR3 nucleotides: TGCGCCAGCAGCCAAGATTTGGGACAGGGAGATGGCTACACCTTC. It encodes CASSQDLGQGDGYTF.

CDR3 nucleotide sequence: TGTGCCAGCAGCGTACGCCTTTCGGACCCGGCCGCTGAAGCTTTCTTT. Amino acids: CASSVRLSDPAAEAFF. This sequence joins TRBV9 and TRBJ1-1; D call uncertain. The CDR3 sequence is 16 residues long. The germline V gene encodes CDR1 SGDLS and CDR2 YYNGEE. The V and J ends lost 1 base and 6 bases respectively, with 19 bases between them.

This rearrangement joins TRBV11-2 to TRBJ1-5; perhaps TRBD1 as D (5 bases). The CDR3 extends over 13 amino acids. Germline V gene sequence: CDR1 SGHAT, CDR2 FQNNGV. V was cut by 5 bases and J by 4 bases, with 9 bases left in between. CDR3 sequence: CASSVGGNQPQHF. In DNA, the CDR3 is TGTGCCAGCAGCGTTGGGGGGAATCAGCCCCAGCATTTT.

The chain employs TRBV7-6 and TRBJ2-2; D may match TRBD1 or TRBD2 (5 bases each). Trimming left V 8 bases short and J 5 bases short, with 18 bases between. This CDR3 is built from 15 residues. CDR1 SGHVS and CDR2 FNYEAQ come from the germline V gene. CDR3 region: CASSHRGGSTGELFF. CDR3 in DNA: TGTGCCAGCTCCCACCGTGGGGGTAGTACCGGGGAGCTGTTTTTT.

V is TRBV5-4 and J is TRBJ2-3; possible D gene TRBD2, 7 bases. The CDR3 extends over 15 amino acids. Germline V gives CDR1 SGHNT, CDR2 YYREEE (reference sequence). Between the trimmed V and J ends, which lost 0 bases and 4 bases, there was a span of 12 bases. Here the CDR3 DNA reads TGTGCCAGCAGCTTGGTGGGGGGGCCAGCAGATACGCAGTATTTT. It yields the protein CASSLVGGPADTQYF.

This clone appeared a single time. The CDR3 DNA sequence: TGTGCCAGCAGTTTAGCGCATGGCGCTGAAGCTTTCTTT. It codes for CASSLAHGAEAFF. The chain employs TRBV12-3 or TRBV12-4 and TRBJ1-1; D not resolved. Between the trimmed V and J ends, which lost 0 bases and 6 bases, there was a span of 8 bases. The CDR3 consists of 13 residues.

This clone was counted between two and nine times. CDR3 in DNA: TGTGCCATCAGTGAGGGACAGGGGGGGTCCTCACCCCTCCACTTT. Protein: CAISEGQGGSSPLHF. This rearrangement joins TRBV10-3 to TRBJ1-6, with 10 bases matching TRBD1. The V gene's germline CDR1 is ENHRY and CDR2 SYGVKD. The CDR3 has 15 amino acids. After removal of 2 bases from V and 10 bases from J, the junction contained 5 bases not matched to a gene.

The chain couples TRBV30 to TRBJ2-3, with unresolved D. Germline values: CDR1 GTSNPN, CDR2 SVGIG (reference sequence). Trimming cost V 8 bases and J 1 base, with 22 bases left between them. This CDR3 comprises 16 residues. CDR3 region: CAARRLPDGGTDTQYF. In DNA form, the CDR3 reads TGTGCCGCCCGAAGGCTACCCGATGGGGGCACAGATACGCAGTATTTT.

The chain links TRBV27 to TRBJ1-3; D is possibly TRBD1 (5 bases). This CDR3 comprises 15 residues. Per germline, CDR1 MNHEY and CDR2 SMNVEV (reference sequence). The V end was cut by 6 bases, the J end by 0 bases, with 12 bases between. The CDR3 protein is CASRETASSGNTIYF. The CDR3 region has the DNA TGTGCCAGCAGGGAGACAGCCAGCTCTGGAAACACCATATATTTT.

This clone was counted once. The CDR3 DNA follows: TGTGCCAGTAGTATAGATGAATGGCAAGGGGGGAACACTGAAGCTTTCTTT. Its translation: CASSIDEWQGGNTEAFF. The V gene is TRBV19, the J gene TRBJ1-1; D is perhaps TRBD1 (6 bases). V lost 0 bases, J lost 1 base, and 15 bases lay in between. This CDR3 has 17 residues. Germline values: CDR1 LNHDA, CDR2 SQIVND (reference sequence).

In regard to this clone: A read error may account for a junction end that differs from germline. This sequence joins TRBV7-7 and TRBJ2-3; 12 bases match TRBD2. CDR3 length: 16 amino acids. Germline V lookup: CDR1 SSHAT, CDR2 FNYEAQ (reference sequence). The CDR3 protein is CASSPGLAGSTDTQYF. CDR3 DNA: TGTGCTAGCAGTCCCGGACTAGCGGGGAGCACAGATACGCAGTATTTT.

V gene TRBV6-6 combines with J gene TRBJ2-7; D gene unclear. Germline values: CDR1 MNHNY, CDR2 SVGAGI (reference sequence). This CDR3 contains 12 residues. Trimming took 11 bases from V and 6 from J, leaving 17 bases between them. CDR3 nucleotides: TGTGCCGCTGGCGATAGAGGCCGCGAGCAGTACTTC. It specifies CAAGDRGREQYF.

CDR3 residues: CASSLVGHIDSPLHF. The CDR3 DNA sequence: TGTGCCAGCAGCTTAGTAGGACATATAGATTCACCCCTCCACTTT. This chain connects TRBV11-2 to TRBJ1-6; a weak D match, TRBD1 (5 bases). CDR1 SGHAT and CDR2 FQNNGV come from the germline V gene. This CDR3 spans 15 amino acids. Between the trimmed V and J ends, which lost 1 base and 8 bases, there was a span of 12 bases.

V gene TRBV5-1 combines with J gene TRBJ1-1, with a weak D call TRBD1 (6 bases). The CDR3 runs to 14 residues. From germline, CDR1 is SGHRS and CDR2 YFSETQ. The V gene lost 4 bases and the J gene lost 1 base, with 11 bases spanning the gap. CDR3 coding DNA: TGCGCCAGCAGCCCCGGACAGTGGAACACTGAAGCTTTCTTT. It encodes CASSPGQWNTEAFF.

Points on this clone: Different DNA sequences within this sample yield the same CDR3. V is TRBV3-1 (or the pseudogene TRBV3-2) and J is TRBJ2-7; D is uncertain. Germline V gives CDR1 LGHDT, CDR2 YNNKEL (reference sequence). V was shortened by 2 bases and J by 3 bases, with 2 bases between the two germline ends. The CDR3 consists of 11 residues. The CDR3 is CASSQSYEQYF. The CDR3 nucleotides are TGTGCCAGCAGCCAAAGCTACGAGCAGTACTTC.

V is TRBV6-4 and J is TRBJ2-1; 8 bases fit TRBD2. CDR1 and CDR2 (germline): MRHNA, SNTAGT. With V trimmed by 6 bases and J by 7 bases, 11 bases remained unmatched. The CDR3 extends over 15 amino acids. In DNA, the CDR3 is TGTGCCAGCAGCCGGGGGCTAGCGGGTCTTAATGAGCAGTTCTTC. It is translated as CASSRGLAGLNEQFF.

The chain joins TRBV5-5 to TRBJ1-6, with D unclear. V lost 4 bases and J lost 0, with 8 bases in between. The CDR3 has 15 residues. CDR1 SGHKS and CDR2 YYEKEE come from the germline V gene (reference sequence). CDR3 amino acids: CASSPWVSYNSPLHF. The DNA of the CDR3 is TGTGCCAGCAGCCCCTGGGTCTCCTATAATTCACCCCTCCACTTT.